This T cell receptor (beta chain) came from a study of T cells after yellow fever vaccination. Study-wide points: The secondary T-cell response peaked on day 5, not day 15, but was weaker. Clonotypes shared by both compartments, CD4 and CD8, made up a small share.

The J segment lost 9 bases and the V segment lost 6 bases, leaving 4 bases of the junction unmatched. This CDR3 is 11 amino acids long. The germline V gene has CDR1 DFQATT and CDR2 SNEGSKA (reference sequence). This clonotype was detected many times. TCRdb reanalysed the 5' RACE reads using MiXCR and keeps one entry per CDR3 protein. Here the sample spans about 42,000 distinct CDR3 sequences, 6% to 7% being singletons. V gene TRBV20-1 combines with J gene TRBJ2-1; 8 bases fit TRBD2. The receptor comes from a man aged 25-40 years who received the YFV17D yellow fever vaccine. The starting material was PBMCs, either bulk or a sorted T-cell subset (CD4+, CD8+, memory, or dextramer-sorted; not recorded which), obtained 45 days after the yellow fever booster vaccination. CDR3 sequence reads: CSAGGGIEQFF. CDR3 bases: TGCAGTGCCGGGGGGGGTATTGAGCAGTTCTTC.